The sample holds a few counts of the clone carrying this TCR beta chain. With 2 bases clipped from V and 6 bases from J, the junction kept 5 bases outside the gene matches. Germline assignment: CDR1 KGHDR and CDR2 SFDVKD. This CDR3 region has 15 residues. The data derive from a study of blood T cell repertoires in COVID-19. Study details: The analysed material was cDNA or gDNA that came from T cells, B-cell-depleted T cells, or PBMCs.

Profiling relied on immunoSEQ multiplex PCR, and the TCRdb table lists in-frame clones only, not all of them. The sample includes about 380,000 clones, 85% of them seen just once. Source material: peripheral blood. V is TRBV24-1 and J is TRBJ2-1; 8 bases are shared with TRBD1. The sequence was obtained from a young woman with acute or convalescent COVID-19. The CDR3 reads CATSDSLQGVNEQFF. In DNA form, the CDR3 reads TGTGCCACCAGTGATTCCTTACAGGGGGTCAATGAGCAGTTCTTC.